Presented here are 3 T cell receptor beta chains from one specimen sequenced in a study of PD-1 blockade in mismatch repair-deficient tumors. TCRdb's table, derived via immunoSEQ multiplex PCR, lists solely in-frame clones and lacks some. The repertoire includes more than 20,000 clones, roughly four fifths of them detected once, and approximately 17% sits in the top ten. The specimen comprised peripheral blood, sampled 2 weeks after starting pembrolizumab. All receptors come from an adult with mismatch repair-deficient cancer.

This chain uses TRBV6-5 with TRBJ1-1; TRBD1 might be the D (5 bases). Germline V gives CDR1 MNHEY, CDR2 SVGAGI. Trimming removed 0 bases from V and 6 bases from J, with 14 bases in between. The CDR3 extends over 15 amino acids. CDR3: CASSYSKWGLAEAFF. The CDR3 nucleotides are TGTGCCAGCAGTTACTCGAAATGGGGGTTAGCTGAAGCTTTCTTT.

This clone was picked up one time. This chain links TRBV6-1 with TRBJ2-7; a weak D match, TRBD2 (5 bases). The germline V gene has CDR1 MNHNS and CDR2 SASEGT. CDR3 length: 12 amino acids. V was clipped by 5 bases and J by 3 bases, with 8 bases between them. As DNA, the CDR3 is TGTGCCAGCAGTTCAGAGGGCTACGAGCAGTACTTC. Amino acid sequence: CASSSEGYEQYF.

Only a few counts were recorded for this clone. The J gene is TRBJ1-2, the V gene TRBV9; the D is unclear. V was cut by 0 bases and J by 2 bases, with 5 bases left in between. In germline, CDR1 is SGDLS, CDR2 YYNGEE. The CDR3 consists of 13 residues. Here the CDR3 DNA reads TGTGCCAGCAGCGTAGGGGAGAACTATGGCTACACCTTC. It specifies CASSVGENYGYTF. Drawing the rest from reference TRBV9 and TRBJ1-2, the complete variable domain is DSGVTQTPKHLITATGQRVTLRCSPRSGDLSVYWYQQSLDQGLQFLIQYYNGEERAKGNILERFSAQQFPDLHSELNLSSLELGDSALYFCASSVGENYGYTFGSGTRLTVV.